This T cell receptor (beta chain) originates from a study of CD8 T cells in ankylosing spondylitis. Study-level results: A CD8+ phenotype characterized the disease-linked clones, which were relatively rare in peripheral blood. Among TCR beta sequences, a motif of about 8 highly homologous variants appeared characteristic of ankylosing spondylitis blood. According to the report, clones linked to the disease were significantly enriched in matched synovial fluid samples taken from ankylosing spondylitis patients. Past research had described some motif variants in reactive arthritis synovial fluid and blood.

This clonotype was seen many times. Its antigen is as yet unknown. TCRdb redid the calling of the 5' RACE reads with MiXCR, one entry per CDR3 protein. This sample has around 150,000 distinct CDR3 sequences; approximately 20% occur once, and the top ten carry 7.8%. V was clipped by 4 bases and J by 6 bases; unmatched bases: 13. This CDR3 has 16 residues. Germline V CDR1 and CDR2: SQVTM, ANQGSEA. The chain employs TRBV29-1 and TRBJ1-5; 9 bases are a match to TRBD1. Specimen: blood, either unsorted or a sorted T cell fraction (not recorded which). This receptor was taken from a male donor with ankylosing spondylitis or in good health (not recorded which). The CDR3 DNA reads TGCAGCGTTGTCGAGGCGGGGACAGGGATAGGTCAGCCCCAGCATTTT. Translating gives CSVVEAGTGIGQPQHF.